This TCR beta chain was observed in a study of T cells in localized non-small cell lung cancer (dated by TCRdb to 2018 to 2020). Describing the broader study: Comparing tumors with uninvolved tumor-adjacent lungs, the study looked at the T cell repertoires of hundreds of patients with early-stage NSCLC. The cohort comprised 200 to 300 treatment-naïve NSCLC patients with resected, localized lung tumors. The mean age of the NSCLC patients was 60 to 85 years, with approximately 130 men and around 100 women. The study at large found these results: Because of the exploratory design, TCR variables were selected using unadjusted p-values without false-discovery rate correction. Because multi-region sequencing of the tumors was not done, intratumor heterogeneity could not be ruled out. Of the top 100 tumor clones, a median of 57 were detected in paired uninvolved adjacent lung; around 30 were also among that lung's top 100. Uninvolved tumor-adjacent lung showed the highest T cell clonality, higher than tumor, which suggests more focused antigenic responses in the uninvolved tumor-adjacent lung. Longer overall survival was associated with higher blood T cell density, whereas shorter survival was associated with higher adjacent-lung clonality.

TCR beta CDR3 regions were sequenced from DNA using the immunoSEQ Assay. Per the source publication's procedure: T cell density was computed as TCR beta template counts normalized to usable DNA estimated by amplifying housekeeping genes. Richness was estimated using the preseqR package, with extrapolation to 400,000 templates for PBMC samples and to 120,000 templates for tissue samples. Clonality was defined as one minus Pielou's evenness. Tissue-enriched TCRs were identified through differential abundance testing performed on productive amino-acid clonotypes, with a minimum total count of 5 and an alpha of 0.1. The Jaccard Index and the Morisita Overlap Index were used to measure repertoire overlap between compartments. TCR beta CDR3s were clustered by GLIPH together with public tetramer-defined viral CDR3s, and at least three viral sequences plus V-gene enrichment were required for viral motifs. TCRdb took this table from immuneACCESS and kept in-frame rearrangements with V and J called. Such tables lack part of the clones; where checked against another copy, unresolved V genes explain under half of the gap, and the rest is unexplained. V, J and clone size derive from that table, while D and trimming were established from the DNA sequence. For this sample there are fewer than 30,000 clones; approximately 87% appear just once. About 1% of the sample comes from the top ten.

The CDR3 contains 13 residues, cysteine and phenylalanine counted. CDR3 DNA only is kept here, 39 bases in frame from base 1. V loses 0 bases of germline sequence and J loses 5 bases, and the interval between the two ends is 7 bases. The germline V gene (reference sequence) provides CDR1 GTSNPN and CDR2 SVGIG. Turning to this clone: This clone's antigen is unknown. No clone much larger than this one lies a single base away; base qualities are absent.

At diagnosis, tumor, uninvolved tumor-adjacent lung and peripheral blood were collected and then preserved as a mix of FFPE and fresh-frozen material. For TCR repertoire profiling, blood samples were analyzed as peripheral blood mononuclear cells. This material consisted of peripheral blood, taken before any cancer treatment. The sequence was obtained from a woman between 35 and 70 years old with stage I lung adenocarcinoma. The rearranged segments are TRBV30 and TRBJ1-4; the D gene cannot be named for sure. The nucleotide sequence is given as TGTGCCTGGAGTGTACGCAGGAATGAAAAACTGTTTTTT. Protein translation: CAWSVRRNEKLFF.